The 20 T cell receptor beta chains presented below share a single source sample, sequenced in a study of human T cells and chemical hapten exposure. From the RACE reads, TCRdb called clonotypes with MiXCR, one entry per CDR3 protein. The sample lists 35,000 to 45,000 distinct CDR3 sequences, about 8.9% occurring once. Time point defined: patch test 2, 6 weeks after DPC sensitization. The sample's treatment: therapeutic diphenylcyclopropenone sensitization with weekly scalp DPC. Here the sequenced sample was whole blood, taken in connection with sensitization to the hapten diphenylcyclopropenone (DPC). The receptors were gathered from a woman aged 40-49 years with alopecia areata. Some clones in this sample may be carry-over from other donors' samples.

The chain has TRBV20-1 and TRBJ1-2; 10 bases are a match to TRBD1. The CDR3 is 15 residues long. Germline V gene data show CDR1 as DFQATT and CDR2 as SNEGSKA (reference sequence). J lost 8 bases, V lost 2 bases, and 11 bases had no gene match. CDR3: CSARLTGTGAQGYTF. The CDR3 DNA follows: TGCAGTGCTAGACTAACCGGGACAGGGGCCCAAGGCTACACCTTC.

This clonotype was picked up many times. The gene calls are TRBV20-1 and TRBJ1-6, with 9 positions matching TRBD1. CDR3 size: 13 residues. Germline-derived CDR1 and CDR2 are DFQATT and SNEGSKA (reference sequence). The CDR3 region has the DNA TGCAGGGACCGGGACAGGGAATATTCACCCCTCCACTTT. Its protein product is CRDRDREYSPLHF.

This clonotype was seen ten or more times. The chain couples TRBV30 to TRBJ2-2; D ambiguous. V lost 8 bases, J lost 5 bases, and 9 bases lay in between. The V gene's germline CDR1 is GTSNPN and CDR2 SVGIG (reference sequence). The CDR3 has 11 amino acids. The CDR3 coding sequence is TGTGCCCGAAGGAGAACCGGGGAGCTGTTTTTT. Encoded protein: CARRRTGELFF.

There are many counts of this clonotype. The chain recombines TRBV4-2 with TRBJ2-3; 9 bases fit TRBD2. Trimming cost V 3 bases and J 5 bases; bases outside gene matches: 9. This CDR3 has 16 residues. The germline CDR1 and CDR2 sequences are LGHNA and YNFKEQ. The CDR3 nucleotides read TGTGCCAGCAGCCAGACCGGGACTAGCAGCCGAGATACGCAGTATTTT. Protein sequence: CASSQTGTSSRDTQYF.

The table lists this clonotype with a few counts. This rearrangement joins TRBV6-1 to TRBJ2-1; possible D gene TRBD1, 6 bases. CDR3 length: 14 residues. Germline V lookup: CDR1 MNHNS, CDR2 SASEGT. With 1 base removed from V and 4 bases from J, the gap between germline ends came to 8 bases. The CDR3 nucleotides read TGTGCCAGCAGTGAAGGTAGGGGGTACAATGAGCAGTTCTTC. Amino acid sequence: CASSEGRGYNEQFF.

The chain employs TRBV6-5 and TRBJ1-6; D remains unclear. The germline V and J ends were trimmed by 8 bases and 7 bases, with 15 bases remaining between them. Germline CDR1 MNHEY, CDR2 SVGAGI. This CDR3 has 14 amino acids. Here the CDR3 DNA reads TGTGCCAGCTCAGAACGGGGTAGGAATTCACCCCTCCACTTT. Residues: CASSERGRNSPLHF.

This clonotype was detected ten times or more. The V call is TRBV25-1, the J call TRBJ1-6, with unresolved D. Per germline, CDR1 MGHDK and CDR2 SYGVNS. CDR3 length: 15 residues. V was cut by 1 base and J by 10 bases, with 14 bases left in between. This CDR3 is CASSEFGESGSPLHF. CDR3 nucleotide sequence: TGTGCCAGCAGTGAATTCGGGGAGTCGGGATCACCCCTCCACTTT.

This clonotype appeared many times. V is TRBV20-1 and J is TRBJ2-2; 8 positions agree with TRBD2. This CDR3 has 16 residues. The V and J ends lost 0 bases and 3 bases, in that order; junction bases with no gene match: 6. Per germline, CDR1 DFQATT and CDR2 SNEGSKA (reference sequence). CDR3 sequence reads: CSARDLNSGDTGELFF. CDR3 nucleotide sequence: TGCAGTGCTAGAGATCTGAATAGCGGGGACACCGGGGAGCTGTTTTTT.

This clonotype showed up many times. This chain joins TRBV4-1 and TRBJ1-5; the D gene is possibly TRBD1 (6 bases). V was pared by 3 bases and J by 0 bases, with 12 bases between. From germline, CDR1 is MGHRA and CDR2 YSYEKL. The CDR3 has 16 residues. The CDR3 DNA is TGCGCCAGCAGCCAGGTTAACAGGGATAGCAATCAGCCCCAGCATTTT. Protein sequence: CASSQVNRDSNQPQHF.

This clonotype was recorded many times. The rearrangement links TRBV5-1 to TRBJ2-3; possible D gene TRBD1, 6 bases. CDR1 SGHRS and CDR2 YFSETQ come from the germline V gene. The length of the CDR3 is 14 residues. The V and J ends lost 4 bases and 3 bases respectively, with 12 bases between them. CDR3 nucleotides: TGCGCCAGCAGCCGGGACACTACTACAGATACGCAGTATTTT. It yields the protein CASSRDTTTDTQYF.

This sequence joins TRBV19 and TRBJ2-2; 9 bases match TRBD2. Germline CDR1 is LNHDA and CDR2 is SQIVND (reference sequence). Germline trimming cut 4 bases from V and 6 bases from J; bases unmatched to any gene: 3. The CDR3 is 14 amino acids. The CDR3 DNA sequence: TGTGCCAGTAGTACCGGACTAGCGTCCGGGGAGCTGTTTTTT. Translated: CASSTGLASGELFF.

This clonotype was detected many times. This rearrangement joins TRBV2 to TRBJ1-2, with 7 bases that match TRBD1. V gave up 11 bases and J gave up 7 bases; unmatched junction bases: 10. This CDR3 contains 12 residues. CDR1 is SNHLY, CDR2 FYNNEI, per germline. DNA of the CDR3: TGTGCCGGAACAGGGGTAACCTTTGGCTACACCTTC. This encodes CAGTGVTFGYTF.

This clonotype has ten or more counts. The chain carries TRBV7-9 and TRBJ1-5; D unclear. Germline-derived CDR1 and CDR2 are SEHNR and FQNEAQ (reference sequence). The CDR3 sequence is 12 residues long. Trimming removed 5 bases from V and 5 bases from J, with 7 bases in between. CDR3: CASSLRDQPQHF. In DNA, the CDR3 is TGTGCCAGCAGCCTACGGGATCAGCCCCAGCATTTT.

Many counts were recorded for this clonotype. The CDR3 coding sequence is TGTGCCAGCAGCTTAGGTGGTGAAAAACTGTTTTTT. Translated, it gives CASSLGGEKLFF. The rearrangement links TRBV7-2 to TRBJ1-4; D is undetermined. Germline CDR1 and CDR2: SGHTA and FQGNSA. V was pared by 1 base and J by 7 bases, with 4 bases between. The CDR3 has 12 amino acids.

This clonotype was detected only a few times. The chain recombines TRBV7-2 with TRBJ1-1, with D possibly being TRBD1 (6 bases). The germline CDR1 and CDR2 sequences are SGHTA and FQGNSA. The V gene lost 10 bases and the J gene lost 0 bases, with 15 bases spanning the gap. This CDR3 comprises 14 residues. The CDR3: CATARGGLNTEAFF. The CDR3 nucleotides read TGTGCCACTGCAAGGGGGGGCCTGAACACTGAAGCTTTCTTT.

This clonotype was recorded many times. This chain uses TRBV29-1 with TRBJ1-1; TRBD1 might be the D (5 bases). The CDR3 has 13 amino acids. V was clipped by 3 bases and J by 3 bases, with 11 bases between them. From germline, CDR1 is SQVTM and CDR2 ANQGSEA. The CDR3, as DNA: TGCAGCGTTGAGAGAGGGGACTACACTGAAGCTTTCTTT. Translating it yields CSVERGDYTEAFF.

This chain joins TRBV11-2 and TRBJ2-5, with D perhaps matching TRBD1 (6 bases). Germline V gene data show CDR1 as SGHAT and CDR2 as FQNNGV. V was shortened by 6 bases and J by 0 bases, with 11 bases between the two germline ends. The CDR3 has 14 amino acids. The CDR3 DNA reads TGTGCCAGCAGGAGGGGGAACCACCAAGAGACCCAGTACTTC. Protein product: CASRRGNHQETQYF.

This clonotype was observed at least ten times. The CDR3 coding sequence is TGTGCCAGCAATATTCGAGGCACAGATACGCAGTATTTT. As protein: CASNIRGTDTQYF. The V call is TRBV6-1, the J call TRBJ2-3; D not certain. The CDR3 runs 13 residues. Trimming removed 7 bases from V and 1 base from J, with 9 bases in between. Germline loops: CDR1 MNHNS, CDR2 SASEGT.

This clonotype has ten or more counts. The J gene is TRBJ1-5, the V gene TRBV7-6; the D is unclear. Looked up from germline, CDR1 is SGHVS and CDR2 is FNYEAQ. V shed 3 bases and J shed 2 bases, with 8 bases lying between them. The CDR3 runs 14 residues. DNA for the CDR3: TGTGCCAGCAGCTTGCAGGCCGGCAATCAGCCCCAGCATTTT. It yields the protein CASSLQAGNQPQHF.

This clonotype has at least ten counts. The chain joins TRBV2 to TRBJ2-7; D not resolved. Germline V lookup: CDR1 SNHLY, CDR2 FYNNEI. Trimming took off 6 bases at V and 0 bases at J, with 12 bases between the two ends. CDR3 size: 14 residues. CDR3 loop: CASRVVLSSYEQYF. The CDR3 coding sequence is TGTGCCAGCAGGGTAGTCCTTAGCTCCTACGAGCAGTACTTC.